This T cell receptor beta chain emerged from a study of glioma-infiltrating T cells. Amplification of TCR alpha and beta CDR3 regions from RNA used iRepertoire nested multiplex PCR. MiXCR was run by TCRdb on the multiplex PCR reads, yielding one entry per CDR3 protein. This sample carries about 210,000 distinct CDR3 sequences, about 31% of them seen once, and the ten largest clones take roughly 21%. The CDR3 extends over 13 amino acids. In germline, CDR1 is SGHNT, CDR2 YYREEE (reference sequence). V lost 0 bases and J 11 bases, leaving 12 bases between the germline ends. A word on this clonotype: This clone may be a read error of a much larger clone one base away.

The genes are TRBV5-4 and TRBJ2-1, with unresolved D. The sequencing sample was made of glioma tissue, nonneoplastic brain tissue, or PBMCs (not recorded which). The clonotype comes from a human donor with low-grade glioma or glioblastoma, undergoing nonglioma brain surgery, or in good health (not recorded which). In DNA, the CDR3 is TGTGCCAGCAGCTTGGACTCCTCAAGAAAGCAGTTCTTC. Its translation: CASSLDSSRKQFF.